Below, 14 T cell receptor beta chains from the same sample are listed, as sequenced in a study of low-dose radiotherapy and immunotherapy resistance in tumors. TRAV and TRBV primers primed cDNA for both TCRalpha and TCRbeta. Amplification of TCRs used a constant-region primer and V-primer adapter for roughly 20 PCR cycles. TCRdb re-analysed the reads in MiXCR, keeping a single row per CDR3 protein. The sample has some 100,000 distinct CDR3 sequences, less than 25% seen once. Time point defined: after trial treatment. Treatment noted: LDRT plus nivolumab, ipilimumab, low-dose cyclophosphamide and aspirin (RACIN trial). The sequencing used PBMCs, collected after low-dose radiotherapy plus immunotherapy. Receptors originate from a male donor with prostate cancer.

This clonotype was observed many times. The chain links TRBV7-9 to TRBJ2-6; no firm D call. Trimming cost V 2 bases and J 4 bases, with 6 bases left between them. From germline, CDR1 is SEHNR and CDR2 FQNEAQ (reference sequence). The CDR3 is 14 residues long. The DNA of the CDR3 is TGTGCCAGCAGCTTAATTTCCGGGGCCAACGTCCTGACTTTC. Translation gives CASSLISGANVLTF.

In its sample, this clonotype was seen many times. V and J are TRBV6-1 and TRBJ2-1, with 7 bases matching TRBD1. With 3 bases clipped from V and 3 bases from J, the junction kept 8 bases outside the gene matches. CDR1 is MNHNS, CDR2 SASEGT, per germline. CDR3 length: 16 residues. The CDR3 DNA reads as TGTGCCAGCAGTGAGGTGACAGGGTCTGTCTACAATGAGCAGTTCTTC. This encodes CASSEVTGSVYNEQFF.

This clonotype has at least ten counts. V is TRBV9 and J is TRBJ2-1, with D uncertain. V lost 0 bases to trimming and J lost 6 bases, with 10 bases between them. The CDR3 sequence is 14 residues long. Germline values: CDR1 SGDLS, CDR2 YYNGEE. In nucleotides, the CDR3 is TGTGCCAGCAGCGTAGAGGGATTAACCAATGAGCAGTTCTTC. This gives the protein CASSVEGLTNEQFF.

In this sample, this clonotype turned up many times. CDR3 bases: TGTGCCAGCAGCTTAGAGTACGGGGGGGCTAACAATGAGCAGTTCTTC. It encodes CASSLEYGGANNEQFF. This sequence joins TRBV11-2 and TRBJ2-1, with 8 bases lining up with TRBD2. V trimming: 0 bases; J trimming: 5 bases; junction bases outside the gene matches: 6. Germline CDR1 and CDR2: SGHAT and FQNNGV. The CDR3 totals 16 residues. Supplemented by reference TRBV11-2 and TRBJ2-1, the full variable domain reads EAGVAQSPRYKIIEKRQSVAFWCNPISGHATLYWYQQILGQGPKLLIQFQNNGVVDDSQLPKDRFSAERLKGVDSTLKIQPAKLEDSAVYLCASSLEYGGANNEQFFGPGTRLTVL.

The rearrangement links TRBV6-6 to TRBJ1-1; no definite D call. In germline, CDR1 is MNHNY, CDR2 SVGAGI (reference sequence). The CDR3 is 14 residues long. Trimming took off 2 bases at V and 3 bases at J, with 10 bases between the two ends. CDR3 sequence (DNA): TGTGCCAGCAGTTACGGTCCCACGGACACTGAAGCTTTCTTT. Amino acid sequence: CASSYGPTDTEAFF.

This clonotype occurred many times. The chain joins TRBV11-2 to TRBJ2-7; tentatively, D is TRBD2 (5 bases). The V gene lost 6 bases and the J gene lost 5 bases, with 17 bases spanning the gap. CDR1 and CDR2 from the germline V gene are SGHAT and FQNNGV. The CDR3 extends over 14 amino acids. Here the CDR3 reads CASRAWVGSHEQYF. The CDR3 bases are TGTGCCAGCAGGGCCTGGGTAGGGAGCCACGAGCAGTACTTC.

This clonotype was seen many times. This chain connects TRBV6-6 to TRBJ1-1; D is undetermined. Trimming removed 8 bases from V and 2 bases from J, with 12 bases in between. CDR1 is MNHNY and CDR2 is SVGAGI in the germline V gene (reference sequence). This CDR3 comprises 13 residues. CDR3 loop: CASHTGSNTEAFF. The CDR3, as DNA: TGTGCCAGCCACACCGGGAGTAACACTGAAGCTTTCTTT.

At least ten counts were recorded for this clonotype. V usage is TRBV2 and J usage is TRBJ1-4; D unclear. V was cut by 8 bases and J by 1 base, with 11 bases left in between. Germline V gene data show CDR1 as SNHLY and CDR2 as FYNNEI. The CDR3 spans 14 residues. The CDR3 DNA is TGTGCCAGCGGATCCGAGGGAACTAATGAAAAACTGTTTTTT. This translates into CASGSEGTNEKLFF.

This clonotype was detected ten times or more. This chain uses TRBV20-1 with TRBJ2-3; 7 nucleotides line up with TRBD2. This CDR3 is built from 16 residues. Per the germline V gene, CDR1 is DFQATT and CDR2 is SNEGSKA (reference sequence). V gave up 1 base and J gave up 2 bases; unmatched junction bases: 9. CDR3 sequence (DNA): TGCAGTGCTAGAGTGGCGGGGGTCCAATTCACAGATACGCAGTATTTT. Protein: CSARVAGVQFTDTQYF.

This clonotype appeared many times. The chain recombines TRBV6-2 or TRBV6-3 with TRBJ1-1; TRBD1 matches at 7 bases. V lost 0 bases and J lost 1; bases outside the gene matches: 2. Germline values: CDR1 MNHEY, CDR2 SVGEGT. CDR3 length equals 15 residues. The CDR3 coding sequence is TGTGCCAGCAGTTACTCAAAGGGGGCGAACACTGAAGCTTTCTTT. Translation gives CASSYSKGANTEAFF.

In its sample, this clonotype was seen many times. The chain carries TRBV5-6 and TRBJ2-1; a possible D gene is TRBD2 (6 bases). Germline-derived CDR1 and CDR2 are SGHDT and YYEEEE. V lost 1 base, J lost 0 bases, and 11 bases lay in between. The CDR3 is made up of 16 amino acids. DNA for the CDR3: TGTGCCAGCAGCTTGCGGCGGGGCTACTCCTACAATGAGCAGTTCTTC. Translation: CASSLRRGYSYNEQFF.

The chain has TRBV6-6 and TRBJ2-3; maybe TRBD2 (7 bases). Germline V gives CDR1 MNHNY, CDR2 SVGAGI (reference sequence). Trimming cost V 6 bases and J 5 bases, with 15 bases left between them. This CDR3 has 14 residues. The DNA of the CDR3 is TGTGCCAGCAGAGACACGGGGGGCGGAGATACGCAGTATTTT. Residues: CASRDTGGGDTQYF.

V is TRBV5-4 and J is TRBJ1-1, with 8 positions matching TRBD1. Trimming took 0 bases from V and 1 from J; bases not matched to a gene: 2. CDR3 size: 15 residues. Germline-derived CDR1 and CDR2 are SGHNT and YYREEE (reference sequence). CDR3 protein: CASSLEGTGNTEAFF. As DNA, the CDR3 is TGTGCCAGCAGCTTGGAGGGGACAGGGAACACTGAAGCTTTCTTT.

This clonotype occurred many times. The genes are TRBV11-3 and TRBJ2-2; 7 bases align to TRBD2. The CDR3 has 15 residues. With 6 bases clipped from V and 1 base from J, the junction kept 5 bases outside the gene matches. Germline V gene data show CDR1 as SGHNT and CDR2 as YENEEA. The CDR3 reads CASRHRGGNTGELFF. CDR3 nucleotides: TGTGCCAGCAGGCACCGCGGGGGGAACACCGGGGAGCTGTTTTTT.